The sequence of this T cell receptor (beta chain) was determined in a study of shared clonotypes between healthy human individuals (dated by TCRdb to the early 2020s). With respect to the entire study: The cohort comprised a couple of women and a few men aged 18 to 49 years. Each donor's leukapheresis produced roughly between roughly 0.85 and 9.5 billion PBMCs. For each donor, three plates each were used for CD4 naive and CD4 memory, two plates were used for CD8 naive, and one plate was used for CD8 memory. Different laboratories and diverse techniques were used to prepare libraries and sequence TCR repertoires, to increase sequencing depth and limit assay-specific biases. Blood TCR repertoires of roughly five healthy adults were deeply sequenced to estimate repertoire size and the extent of clonotype sharing between individuals. The full study reports these points: Clonotypes shared by all four sorted-subset donors showed higher generation probabilities than non-shared clonotypes. Pairwise subsampling led to the expectation that sequencing depth would affect the degree of clonotype sharing among donors. Rarefaction of sorted-subset datasets indicated incomplete sequencing despite the large sequencing depth. The small number of donors limited the genetic and exposure-history diversity represented. About 5% of naive CD4, roughly 3.5% of naive CD8, roughly 2.5% of memory CD4, and over 0.35% of memory CD8 clonotypes were shared across several donors. Sampling was restricted to blood, and TCR repertoires in tissue are likely to differ from TCR repertoires in blood. Estimated clonotype richness was generally larger for naive than for memory subsets.

Reading the germline V gene gives CDR1 SGDLS and CDR2 YYNGEE. V gives up 0 bases and J gives up 7 bases, and the segment between their germline ends measures 11 bases. The CDR3 holds 14 amino acids from the cysteine to the phenylalanine. Kept here is only the CDR3 DNA, which spans 42 bases and is read in frame from base 1. Using the deep immunoSEQ assay, TCR CDR3 regions were amplified from genomic DNA by multiplex PCR. Extracted genomic DNA from each cell subset was distributed evenly across all wells of several immunoSEQ 96-well plates, and each plate was treated as a replicate. For sorted subsets, each replicate PCR was loaded with roughly 190 ng genomic DNA, equivalent to about 30,000 T cell genomes. Purified libraries were measured with a Qubit 3.0 fluorometer, size-checked on a Bioanalyzer 2100, and measured again with the KAPA Library Quantification kit. Every immunoSEQ 96-well plate was sequenced on a separate single-read 150-cycle Illumina NextSeq 550 flow cell. On the authors' methods: The immunoSEQ output contained only junctional sequences without quality scores, so filtering could not match that applied to full-length reads. To assign V/J genes and CDR3, sequences were annotated using PyIR, a Python wrapper for IgBLAST v1.9, with IMGT germline references. Reads with weak V/J assignments (E-value above 1e-6), missing CDR3, stop codons, out-of-frame junctions, or ambiguous translated residues were removed. A V3J clonotype was defined by an identical inferred V gene, J gene, and CDR3 amino acid sequence. Percentage overlap between repertoires was computed as shared unique clonotypes divided by the size of the smaller repertoire. Three approaches were used to assess repertoire richness: RTK rarefaction, the Chao1 estimator, and Recon v2.1 estimates of unobserved clonotypes. OLGA was used to compute generation probabilities for all TCRbeta clonotypes that the gDNA method yielded from a handful of donors. TCRdb's version of the immuneACCESS table is confined to in-frame rearrangements and falls short of the full clone set. An unresolved V gene accounts for under half of the shortfall where checked; the remainder is of unknown origin. That table gives V, J and clone size, and the DNA gave D and trimming. The sample yields about 2.2 million clones; around 93% were counted once. The ten most abundant clones make up 1.7% of the sample.

CD8 naive samples were obtained by positive selection for CCR7 among CD45RO-negative cells, yielding a CD45RA+CCR7+ population from which TemRA cells were excluded. Healthy HIV-negative adults with no recently reported acute infections or vaccinations were included as donors. All donors were Caucasian adults living in Nashville, Tennessee, USA. Blood was obtained by leukapheresis, after which PBMCs were separated by Ficoll-Histopaque density gradient centrifugation and cryopreserved in liquid nitrogen vapor phase. Purity and quantity of every magnetically sorted T cell population were checked by analytical flow cytometry. Each sorted fraction had its genomic DNA isolated and then quantified by UV absorbance on a Nanodrop 2000c. A word on this clone: No antigen is known for it. No qualities accompany the bases; no much larger clone lies one base away.

Sample: naive CD8+ T cells from PBMCs. Reading the label with the study, this specimen's cell subset or site is: CD45RA+CCR7+. Here the chain combines TRBV9 and TRBJ2-1; the D segment cannot be called with confidence. This TCR was recovered from a man younger than 35 in good health. Some clones in this sample may be carry-over from other donors' samples. The DNA sequence is as follows: TGTGCCAGCAGCGTAGAAGGTAGATGGAATGAGCAGTTCTTC. Protein translation: CASSVEGRWNEQFF.